This paragraph reports one T cell receptor (beta chain). The antigen it recognizes is unknown. One base away there is no much larger clone; base qualities are not given. Counted from cysteine to phenylalanine, this CDR3 has 15 amino acids. Just the 45-base CDR3 DNA is kept, in frame starting at base 1. At the junction V is shortened by 5 bases and J by 3 bases, with 14 bases in between. CDR1 and CDR2 were assigned from the germline V gene as MGHDK and SYGVNS. The data belong to a study of Graves' ophthalmopathy and Graves' hyperthyroidism (dated by TCRdb to 2016 to 2019). About the study as a whole: Hyperthyroidism was defined as stable when no progression to ophthalmopathy occurred within 18 months of follow-up. The study used TCR beta repertoire signatures to distinguish Graves' ophthalmopathy from Graves' hyperthyroidism and to predict progression to ophthalmopathy. In total, 135 blood samples were TCR-sequenced: approximately 42 ophthalmopathy, under 80 hyperthyroidism and roughly 17 hyperthyroidism-to-ophthalmopathy patients. To explore V-J signatures that separate ophthalmopathy from hyperthyroidism, a discovery set of about a hundred patients was enrolled, consisting of 40 to 45 with ophthalmopathy and approximately 57 with stable hyperthyroidism. The independent validation cohort included under 20 hyperthyroidism patients plus 17 patients who later progressed from hyperthyroidism to ophthalmopathy. In roughly 6 hyperthyroidism patients, the T-cell repertoires found in thyroid tissue were compared with those found in blood. After sampling, hyperthyroidism patients received methimazole starting at 30 mg daily, and ophthalmopathy patients received high-dose intravenous methylprednisolone. On the study overall, not on this receptor specifically: The 13-signature model separated ophthalmopathy from stable hyperthyroidism with roughly 89% sensitivity and about 81% specificity in cross-validation, and 80%/75% in the test set. Most expanded thyroid clonotypes with frequency above 0.001 were also detected in blood, suggesting blood repertoires may reflect the thyroid immune response. In validation, the model predicted ophthalmopathy progression with about 71% sensitivity and roughly 78% specificity; 12 predicted patients were CT-confirmed with GO in a median of around 6 months. Sample size was not predetermined statistically, and investigators were not blinded to group allocation.

Hyperthyroidism patients were newly diagnosed, were aged 18 to 65 years, and had a disease duration under 2 months. Patients with other autoimmune diseases, uncontrolled infections, pregnancy or lactation were excluded from the study. Clinical symptoms, serum thyroxine, TRAb, thyroid ultrasound and orbital computed tomography formed the basis of the diagnosis. Trizol reagent was used to extract the total RNA, and its quality was then checked on an Agilent 2100 Bioanalyzer. TCR beta CDR3 regions were amplified from RNA transcripts for repertoire sequencing. A first-round RT-PCR used HTBI primers with the Qiagen OneStep RT-PCR kit, followed by a second-round multiplex PCR, size selection and purification. Libraries were sequenced paired-end with 100 bp reads on an Illumina HiSeq2000. On the study's bioinformatics: SOAPnuke was used to process the reads, removing any read that contained adapters or uncalled bases, had a mean Phred below 15, or lacked an exact match to the constant primer or identifier. High-quality paired reads were merged with COPE v1.2.5. Each unique nucleotide sequence was defined as a clonotype, and clonotypes were aligned to IMGT TRB V, D and J references with MiTCR v1.1. The analysis was limited to V-J combinations with a frequency above 0.0001, which together covered 99.2% of repertoires. A TCR clonal expansion and chaos score per V-J combination was defined as the ratio of F50 clonal expansion to chaos observed in the TCRdist matrix. Welch's t-statistics and random forest were used to reduce features to 10 to 15 V-J combinations, which were fed into a naive Bayes classifier. The similarity between thyroid and blood repertoires was quantified using the Morisita-Horn index. Starting from the raw public reads, TCRdb applied fastp trimming at Q25, assembled clones with MiXCR and retained in-frame beta chains. Under each unique CDR3 protein, matching rows form one entry showing the most common genes and DNA. The V and J calls follow TCRdb's processing rather than the paper's. This sample holds 1 million to 1.3 million distinct CDR3 sequences; about 40% were observed only once. 11% of the sample is taken by the ten largest.

This receptor was taken from an adult man with Graves' hyperthyroidism. The sample consisted of peripheral blood or thyroid tissue (not recorded which). The chain is assembled from TRBV25-1 and TRBJ1-5; 5 matching bases give a weak D call of TRBD1. The CDR3 has the sequence CASSPQGKNNQPQHF. The sequence in DNA is TGTGCCAGCAGTCCGCAGGGTAAGAACAATCAGCCCCAGCATTTT. The full variable domain, completed from the reference TRBV25-1 and TRBJ1-5 proteins outside the CDR3, reads EADIYQTPRYLVIGTGKKITLECSQTMGHDKMYWYQQDPGMELHLIHYSYGVNSTEKGDLSSESTVSRIRTEHFPLTLESARPSHTSQYLCASSPQGKNNQPQHFGDGTRLSIL.